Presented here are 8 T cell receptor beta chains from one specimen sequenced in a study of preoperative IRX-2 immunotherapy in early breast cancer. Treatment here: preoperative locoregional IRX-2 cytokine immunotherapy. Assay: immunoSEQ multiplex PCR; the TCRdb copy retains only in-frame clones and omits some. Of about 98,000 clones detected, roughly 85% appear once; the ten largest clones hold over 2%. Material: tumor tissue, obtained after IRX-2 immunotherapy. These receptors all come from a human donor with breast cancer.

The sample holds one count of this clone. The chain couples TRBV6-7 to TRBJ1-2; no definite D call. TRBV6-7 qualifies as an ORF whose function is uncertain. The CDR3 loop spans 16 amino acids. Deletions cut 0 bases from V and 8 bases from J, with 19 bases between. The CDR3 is CASSYSKVARIEGYTF. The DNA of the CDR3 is TGTGCCAGCAGTTACTCGAAGGTAGCAAGGATAGAGGGCTACACCTTC.

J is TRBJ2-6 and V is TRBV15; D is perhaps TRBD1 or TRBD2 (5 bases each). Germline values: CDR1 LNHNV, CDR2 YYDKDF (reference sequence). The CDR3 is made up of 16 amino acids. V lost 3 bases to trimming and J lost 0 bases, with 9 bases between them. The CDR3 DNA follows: TGTGCCACCAGCAGGGGGGTCTCCTCTGGGGCCAACGTCCTGACTTTC. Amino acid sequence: CATSRGVSSGANVLTF.

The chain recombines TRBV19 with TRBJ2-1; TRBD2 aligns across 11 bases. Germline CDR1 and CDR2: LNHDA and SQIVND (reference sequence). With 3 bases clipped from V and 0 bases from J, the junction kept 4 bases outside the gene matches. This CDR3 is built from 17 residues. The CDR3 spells CASSITSGRVSYNEQFF. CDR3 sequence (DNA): TGTGCCAGTAGTATTACTAGCGGGAGAGTCTCCTACAATGAGCAGTTCTTC.

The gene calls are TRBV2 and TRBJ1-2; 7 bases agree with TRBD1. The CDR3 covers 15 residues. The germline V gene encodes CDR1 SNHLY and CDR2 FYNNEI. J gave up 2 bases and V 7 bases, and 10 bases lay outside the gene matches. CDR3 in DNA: TGTGCCAGCACCCGGGACAGCGCCCAAAACTATGGCTACACCTTC. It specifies CASTRDSAQNYGYTF. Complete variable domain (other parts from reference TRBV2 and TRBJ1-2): EPEVTQTPSHQVTQMGQEVILRCVPISNHLYFYWYRQILGQKVEFLVSFYNNEISEKSEIFDDQFSVERPDGSNFTLKIRSTKLEDSAMYFCASTRDSAQNYGYTFGSGTRLTVV.

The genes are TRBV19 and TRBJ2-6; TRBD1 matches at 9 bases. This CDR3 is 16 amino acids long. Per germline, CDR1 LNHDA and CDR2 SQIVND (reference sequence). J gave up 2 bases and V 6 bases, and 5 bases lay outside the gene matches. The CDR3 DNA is TGTGCCAGTAGCTCAAACAGGGGGCCTGGGGCCAACGTCCTGACTTTC. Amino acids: CASSSNRGPGANVLTF.

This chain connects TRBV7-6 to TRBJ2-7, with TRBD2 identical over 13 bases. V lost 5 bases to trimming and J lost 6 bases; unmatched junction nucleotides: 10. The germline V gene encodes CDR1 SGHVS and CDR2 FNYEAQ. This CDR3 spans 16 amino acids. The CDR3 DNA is TGTGCCAGCAGCCCCCGACTAGCGGGGGGCCTAAGCGAGCAGTACTTC. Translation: CASSPRLAGGLSEQYF.

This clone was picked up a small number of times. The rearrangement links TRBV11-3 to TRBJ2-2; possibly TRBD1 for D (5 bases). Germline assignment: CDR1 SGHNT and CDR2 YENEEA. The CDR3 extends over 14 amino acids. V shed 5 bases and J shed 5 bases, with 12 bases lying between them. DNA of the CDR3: TGTGCCAGCAGCCCCGATGGGGCTACCGGGGAGCTGTTTTTT. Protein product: CASSPDGATGELFF.

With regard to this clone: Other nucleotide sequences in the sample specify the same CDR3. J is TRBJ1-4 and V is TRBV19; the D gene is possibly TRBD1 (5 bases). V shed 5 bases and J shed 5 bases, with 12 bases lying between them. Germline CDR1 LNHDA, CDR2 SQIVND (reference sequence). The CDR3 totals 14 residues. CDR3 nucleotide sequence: TGTGCCAGTAGTCCCCCGGGACTAAATGAAAAACTGTTTTTT. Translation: CASSPPGLNEKLFF.